The present T cell receptor (beta chain) was sequenced within a study of regulatory T cells in long-lasting Graves disease. Study-wide background: By definition, persistent Graves' disease involved antithyroid drugs for over 5 years alongside positive TSH receptor antibodies.

Specified time point: persistent/refractory GD, antithyroid drugs over 5 years with positive TRAb. PBMC RNA was the source of the TCR library. Arm-PCR of CDR3 regions and iRepertoire HTBI primers were the basis on which TCR beta libraries were built. MiXCR was run by TCRdb on the multiplex PCR reads, yielding one entry per CDR3 protein. The sample includes 420,000 or so distinct CDR3 sequences, roughly a quarter of them seen just once. The CDR3 contains 13 residues. Germline assignment: CDR1 SGHAT and CDR2 FQNNGV. With 3 bases removed from V and 4 bases from J, the gap between germline ends came to 10 bases.

This TCR derives from a female donor with Graves disease. The material was peripheral blood mononuclear cells (PBMCs), obtained when the disease was refractory, from a patient treated with antithyroid drugs. The chain recombines TRBV11-2 with TRBJ2-7; TRBD1 might be the D (6 bases). The DNA of the CDR3 is TGTGCCAGCAGCTTGGGACATCAGTACGAGCAGTACTTC. This sequence encodes CASSLGHQYEQYF.